Each of the 26 T cell receptor beta chains below was sequenced from the same sample in a study of blood T cell repertoires in COVID-19 (dated by TCRdb to about 2020). Library construction relied on the immunoSEQ multiplex PCR assay. As stored in TCRdb, this immuneACCESS dataset retains in-frame rearrangements with V and J assigned. A fraction of the clones does not appear; measured against another copy, unresolved V genes explain less than half of the discrepancy, and the remainder lacks a known reason. The sample has 50,000 to 70,000 clones on record, around 84% of them singletons. The ten most abundant clones make up less than 6.5% of the sample. Input material: peripheral blood. All receptors derive from an older woman with acute or convalescent COVID-19.

This rearrangement joins TRBV27 to TRBJ1-2, with 10 bases lining up with TRBD1. The germline V gene encodes CDR1 MNHEY and CDR2 SMNVEV (reference sequence). The CDR3 is 13 amino acids. Trimming at V came to 5 bases and at J to 8 bases, leaving 5 bases not matched to a gene. The CDR3 bases are TGTGCCAGCAGTCCCCGGACAGGGGGAGGCTACACCTTC. It encodes CASSPRTGGGYTF.

The chain uses TRBV3-1 (or the pseudogene TRBV3-2) and TRBJ1-1; 8 positions agree with TRBD1. CDR3 length: 14 residues. Germline trimming cut 1 base from V and 6 bases from J; bases unmatched to any gene: 4. CDR1 is LGHDT and CDR2 is YNNKEL in the germline V gene (reference sequence). The CDR3: CASSQAGGLAEAFF. As DNA, the CDR3 is TGTGCCAGCAGCCAAGCAGGGGGCCTGGCTGAAGCTTTCTTT.

The chain couples TRBV6-5 to TRBJ2-5; D may be TRBD1 (5 bases). Trimming removed 6 bases from V and 1 base from J, with 15 bases in between. CDR3 length equals 15 residues. CDR1 MNHEY and CDR2 SVGAGI come from the germline V gene. CDR3: CASRLSATAQETQYF. CDR3 sequence (DNA): TGTGCCAGCAGACTCTCGGCGACAGCCCAAGAGACCCAGTACTTC.

J is TRBJ2-4 and V is TRBV11-2; tentative D call: TRBD1 (5 bases). Germline CDR1 is SGHAT and CDR2 is FQNNGV. V lost 5 bases to trimming and J lost 5 bases, with 10 bases between them. CDR3 length: 13 amino acids. The CDR3 loop is CASSTPTENIQYF. CDR3 bases: TGTGCCAGCAGCACCCCGACAGAAAACATTCAGTACTTC.

The chain uses TRBV2 and TRBJ1-5; the match to TRBD1 covers 7 bases. The germline gives CDR1 SNHLY, CDR2 FYNNEI. The CDR3 totals 13 residues. V trimming: 6 bases; J trimming: 6 bases; junction bases outside the gene matches: 5. The CDR3 loop reads CASSDTGVQPQHF. The CDR3 DNA reads as TGTGCCAGCAGCGACACAGGGGTTCAGCCCCAGCATTTT. Combining the CDR3 with reference TRBV2 and TRBJ1-5 gives the whole variable domain EPEVTQTPSHQVTQMGQEVILRCVPISNHLYFYWYRQILGQKVEFLVSFYNNEISEKSEIFDDQFSVERPDGSNFTLKIRSTKLEDSAMYFCASSDTGVQPQHFGDGTRLSIL.

This clone was counted once. The CDR3 loop is CASSRRTGLNSYNSPLHF. Written as DNA, the CDR3 is TGTGCCAGCAGCCGACGGACAGGCCTCAACTCCTATAATTCACCCCTCCACTTT. V gene TRBV6-6 combines with J gene TRBJ1-6; 7 nucleotides align to TRBD1. The CDR3 is made up of 18 amino acids. V lost 6 bases to trimming and J lost 0 bases; unmatched junction nucleotides: 11. Germline loops: CDR1 MNHNY, CDR2 SVGAGI (reference sequence).

This chain connects TRBV6-2 or TRBV6-3 to TRBJ1-5, with unresolved D. Looked up from germline, CDR1 is MNHEY and CDR2 is SVGEGT. V was shortened by 0 bases and J by 0 bases, with 9 bases between the two germline ends. The CDR3 runs 16 residues. The CDR3 nucleotides read TGTGCCAGCAGTTACTCACCCGGGTATAGCAATCAGCCCCAGCATTTT. Translation: CASSYSPGYSNQPQHF.

This chain uses TRBV18 with TRBJ1-4, with a possible D match to TRBD1 (6 bases). The CDR3 runs to 14 residues. Looked up from germline, CDR1 is KGHSH and CDR2 is LQKENI. V shed 2 bases and J shed 5 bases, with 9 bases lying between them. The CDR3 spells CASSPFQGNEKLFF. In DNA form, the CDR3 reads TGTGCCAGCTCACCATTCCAGGGGAATGAAAAACTGTTTTTT.

This clone was observed once. This chain uses TRBV27 with TRBJ2-2; possible D gene TRBD2, 5 bases. The CDR3 sequence is 13 residues long. Germline assignment: CDR1 MNHEY and CDR2 SMNVEV (reference sequence). Trimming shortened V by 10 bases and J by 2 bases, and 11 bases separated the two germline ends. CDR3 bases: TGTGCCACAGGAGGCGGAAACACCGGGGAGCTGTTTTTT. Its protein product is CATGGGNTGELFF.

This clone was observed once. This sequence joins TRBV7-3 and TRBJ2-2, with TRBD2 identical over 15 bases. Germline CDR1 reads SGHTA; CDR2 reads FQGTGA. After removal of 3 bases from V and 3 bases from J, the junction contained 5 bases not matched to a gene. The length of the CDR3 is 18 residues. The CDR3 sequence: CASSFRTSGGAHTGELFF. The CDR3 DNA is TGTGCCAGCAGCTTCCGGACTAGCGGGGGGGCCCACACCGGGGAGCTGTTTTTT.

The CDR3 region has the DNA TGTGCCAGCGGCAGGGGGGAAGGCACTGAAGCTTTCTTT. Translated: CASGRGEGTEAFF. The chain joins TRBV2 to TRBJ1-1, with 7 bases aligning to TRBD1. CDR1 SNHLY and CDR2 FYNNEI come from the germline V gene. The junction had 7 bases not matched to a gene; V was cut back by 8 bases and J by 4 bases. This CDR3 is 13 amino acids long. The full variable domain, in which reference TRBV2 and TRBJ1-1 provide the parts outside the CDR3, is EPEVTQTPSHQVTQMGQEVILRCVPISNHLYFYWYRQILGQKVEFLVSFYNNEISEKSEIFDDQFSVERPDGSNFTLKIRSTKLEDSAMYFCASGRGEGTEAFFGQGTRLTVV.

The rearrangement links TRBV2 to TRBJ1-4; D ambiguous. The CDR3 spans 12 residues. V lost 7 bases and J 5 bases, leaving 8 bases between the germline ends. Per germline, CDR1 SNHLY and CDR2 FYNNEI. The CDR3 DNA reads TGTGCCAGCAACCGAGCGAATGAAAAACTGTTTTTT. Encoded protein: CASNRANEKLFF.

This rearrangement joins TRBV18 to TRBJ1-1; D might be TRBD1 (6 bases). The CDR3 is 13 residues long. Per germline, CDR1 KGHSH and CDR2 LQKENI. Trimming left V 4 bases short and J 6 bases short, with 12 bases between. DNA for the CDR3: TGTGCCAGCTCACTTAAAGAGGGGGCTGAAGCTTTCTTT. This encodes CASSLKEGAEAFF.

V usage is TRBV25-1 and J usage is TRBJ2-4; a weak D match, TRBD2 (5 bases). There are 13 residues in the CDR3. V was pared by 8 bases and J by 3 bases, with 11 bases between. Germline assignment: CDR1 MGHDK and CDR2 SYGVNS. CDR3 nucleotide sequence: TGTGCCAGCGGGGAGCTGGGCAAAAACATTCAGTACTTC. Translated: CASGELGKNIQYF. Looking up the rest from reference TRBV25-1 and TRBJ2-4 gives the full variable domain: EADIYQTPRYLVIGTGKKITLECSQTMGHDKMYWYQQDPGMELHLIHYSYGVNSTEKGDLSSESTVSRIRTEHFPLTLESARPSHTSQYLCASGELGKNIQYFGAGTRLSVL.

This clone turned up a few times. This chain uses TRBV10-3 with TRBJ2-5; D is unclear. V gave up 3 bases and J gave up 1 base, with 6 bases separating them. CDR3 length equals 13 residues. Germline V gene sequence: CDR1 ENHRY, CDR2 SYGVKD. The CDR3 region has the DNA TGTGCCATCAGTGAAGCCCTCCAAGAGACCCAGTACTTC. As protein: CAISEALQETQYF.

This clone came up once. V usage is TRBV7-6 and J usage is TRBJ1-1; 9 bases map to TRBD1. Looked up from germline, CDR1 is SGHVS and CDR2 is FNYEAQ. The CDR3 sequence is 15 residues long. V gave up 1 base and J gave up 5 bases; unmatched junction bases: 5. CDR3 coding DNA: TGTGCCAGCAGCTTAGAGGGACAGGGAAGGACTGAAGCTTTCTTT. Its protein product is CASSLEGQGRTEAFF.

The rearrangement joins TRBV23-1 to TRBJ2-3; D is perhaps TRBD1 (6 bases). TRBV23-1 is labeled an ORF, and its function is uncertain. The germline V and J ends were trimmed by 0 bases and 6 bases, with 7 bases remaining between them. The CDR3 spans 13 residues. The CDR3 here is CASSQSRGDTQYF. In nucleotides, the CDR3 is TGCGCCAGCAGTCAATCGAGGGGGGATACGCAGTATTTT.

This sequence joins TRBV27 and TRBJ1-2; 7 bases fit TRBD1. Germline V gene data show CDR1 as MNHEY and CDR2 as SMNVEV (reference sequence). The CDR3 contains 14 residues. V was clipped by 2 bases and J by 2 bases; unmatched bases: 2. The CDR3 DNA sequence: TGTGCCAGCAGTTTAAACAGGGGAAACTATGGCTACACCTTC. This gives the protein CASSLNRGNYGYTF.

J is TRBJ1-2 and V is TRBV5-4, with a possible D match to TRBD1 (6 bases). Germline CDR1 and CDR2: SGHNT and YYREEE (reference sequence). The CDR3 covers 14 residues. Trimming took off 5 bases at V and 6 bases at J, with 17 bases between the two ends. CDR3 residues: CASRMKAGANGYTF. The CDR3 DNA follows: TGTGCCAGCAGAATGAAGGCAGGGGCGAATGGCTACACCTTC.

The rearrangement joins TRBV2 to TRBJ1-4; D gene ambiguous. The CDR3 sequence is 14 residues long. The germline gives CDR1 SNHLY, CDR2 FYNNEI. Trimming left V 5 bases short and J 8 bases short, with 15 bases between. DNA for the CDR3: TGTGCCAGCAGTTTCGGCGTAGCCCGGGAAAAACTGTTTTTT. Its translation: CASSFGVAREKLFF.

The chain combines TRBV5-4 with TRBJ1-3; D is undetermined. The CDR3 loop spans 15 amino acids. Germline V lookup: CDR1 SGHNT, CDR2 YYREEE (reference sequence). Trimming pared 4 bases from V and 0 bases from J, leaving 11 bases between. The CDR3 DNA reads TGTGCCAGCAGCCAACTAGGAATCTCTGGAAACACCATATATTTT. It yields the protein CASSQLGISGNTIYF.

The rearrangement links TRBV9 to TRBJ2-3; 8 bases match TRBD2. J lost 0 bases, V lost 3 bases, and 12 bases had no gene match. CDR1 and CDR2 from the germline V gene are SGDLS and YYNGEE. CDR3 size: 18 residues. The CDR3 is CASSASGAGGPSTDTQYF. CDR3 in DNA: TGTGCCAGCAGCGCCAGCGGGGCGGGGGGCCCTAGCACAGATACGCAGTATTTT.

Here the CDR3 reads CASRESPGQSYEQYF. DNA for the CDR3: TGTGCCAGCAGGGAATCACCGGGACAGTCATACGAGCAGTACTTC. This chain joins TRBV2 and TRBJ2-7; TRBD1 agrees at 7 bases. V shed 6 bases and J 4 bases; nucleotides not matched to a gene: 12. CDR1 SNHLY and CDR2 FYNNEI come from the germline V gene. The CDR3 sequence is 15 residues long. Looking up the rest from reference TRBV2 and TRBJ2-7 gives the full variable domain: EPEVTQTPSHQVTQMGQEVILRCVPISNHLYFYWYRQILGQKVEFLVSFYNNEISEKSEIFDDQFSVERPDGSNFTLKIRSTKLEDSAMYFCASRESPGQSYEQYFGPGTRLTVT.

The V call is TRBV5-1, the J call TRBJ2-2, with 14 nucleotides matching TRBD2. There are 14 residues in the CDR3. CDR1 and CDR2 from the germline V gene are SGHRS and YFSETQ. V was clipped by 6 bases and J by 9 bases; unmatched bases: 4. The CDR3 here is CASTRLAGGRELFF. The CDR3, as DNA: TGCGCCAGCACCCGACTAGCGGGGGGGCGGGAGCTGTTTTTT.

Here the CDR3 reads CASSTRGQGRTDTQYF. The CDR3, as DNA: TGTGCCAGTAGTACGCGAGGACAGGGACGCACAGATACGCAGTATTTT. The J gene is TRBJ2-3, the V gene TRBV19, with 8 nucleotides matching TRBD1. J gave up 1 base and V 4 bases, and 7 bases lay outside the gene matches. Germline loops: CDR1 LNHDA, CDR2 SQIVND (reference sequence). The CDR3 has 16 amino acids.

The rearrangement links TRBV3-1 (or the pseudogene TRBV3-2) to TRBJ2-3; D might be TRBD1 (6 bases). The CDR3 loop spans 15 amino acids. Trimming pared 1 base from V and 3 bases from J, leaving 11 bases between. Looked up from germline, CDR1 is LGHDT and CDR2 is YNNKEL (reference sequence). The chain's CDR3 is CASSQVGAGTDTQYF. DNA for the CDR3: TGTGCCAGCAGCCAAGTGGGGGCCGGGACAGATACGCAGTATTTT.